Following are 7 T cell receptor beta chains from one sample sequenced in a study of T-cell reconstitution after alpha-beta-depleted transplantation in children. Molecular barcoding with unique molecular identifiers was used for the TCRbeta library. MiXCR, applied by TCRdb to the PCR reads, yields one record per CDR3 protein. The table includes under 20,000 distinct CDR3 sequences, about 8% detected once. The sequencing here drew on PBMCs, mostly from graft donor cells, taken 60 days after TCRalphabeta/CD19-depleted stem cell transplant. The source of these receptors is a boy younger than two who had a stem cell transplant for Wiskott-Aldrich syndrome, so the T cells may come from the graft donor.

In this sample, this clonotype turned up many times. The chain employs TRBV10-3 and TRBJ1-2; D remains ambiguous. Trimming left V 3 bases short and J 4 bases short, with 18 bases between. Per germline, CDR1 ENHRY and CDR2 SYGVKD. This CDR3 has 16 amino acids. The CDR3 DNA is TGTGCCATCAGTGACCAAAGGATAGGGCCTCGCTATGGCTACACCTTC. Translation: CAISDQRIGPRYGYTF.

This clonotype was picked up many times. The CDR3 sequence is CASSFDMNTEAFF. CDR3 in DNA: TGTGCCAGCAGTTTTGATATGAACACTGAAGCTTTCTTT. V is TRBV28 and J is TRBJ1-1; no clear D gene. Per the germline V gene, CDR1 is MDHEN and CDR2 is SYDVKM. Trimming took 3 bases from V and 0 from J, leaving 5 bases between them. The CDR3 sequence is 13 residues long.

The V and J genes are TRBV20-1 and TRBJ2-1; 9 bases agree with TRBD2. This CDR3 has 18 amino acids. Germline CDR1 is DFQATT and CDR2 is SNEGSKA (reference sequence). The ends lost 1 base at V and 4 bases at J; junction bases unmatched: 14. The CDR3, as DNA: TGCAGTGCTAGAGTCTTTGCTAGCGGGGAGCGTTATTACAATGAGCAGTTCTTC. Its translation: CSARVFASGERYYNEQFF.

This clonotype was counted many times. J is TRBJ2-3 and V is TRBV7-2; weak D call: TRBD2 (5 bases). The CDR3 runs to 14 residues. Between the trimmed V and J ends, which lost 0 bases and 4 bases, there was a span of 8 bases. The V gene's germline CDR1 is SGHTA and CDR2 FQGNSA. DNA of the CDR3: TGTGCCAGCAGCTTAGCTCCTAGCCCAGATACGCAGTATTTT. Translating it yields CASSLAPSPDTQYF.

The CDR3 DNA reads TGTGCCAGCAGCCACCGACTAGCGGGAGGGCCGATAGATACGCAGTATTTT. Translating gives CASSHRLAGGPIDTQYF. The chain combines TRBV3-1 with TRBJ2-3; 14 nucleotides align to TRBD2. Losses at the gene ends were 3 bases for V and 5 bases for J; bases not matched to a gene: 7. This CDR3 has 17 amino acids. Germline V lookup: CDR1 LGHDT, CDR2 YNNKEL (reference sequence).

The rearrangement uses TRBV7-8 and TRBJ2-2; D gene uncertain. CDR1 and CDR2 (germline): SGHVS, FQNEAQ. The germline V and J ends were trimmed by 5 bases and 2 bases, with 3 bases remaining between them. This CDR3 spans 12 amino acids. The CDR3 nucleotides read TGTGCCAGCAGCCTTAACACCGGGGAGCTGTTTTTT. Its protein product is CASSLNTGELFF.

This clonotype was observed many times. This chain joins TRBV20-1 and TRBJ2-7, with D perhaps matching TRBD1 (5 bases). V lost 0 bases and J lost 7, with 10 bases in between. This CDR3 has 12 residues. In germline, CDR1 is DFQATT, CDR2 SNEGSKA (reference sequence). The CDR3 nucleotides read TGCAGTGCTAGAGAAGGGGTGAGGGAGCAGTACTTC. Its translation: CSAREGVREQYF.